The T cell receptor beta chain under discussion was sequenced for a study of T cells after yellow fever vaccination (dated by TCRdb to about 2019). Notes on the research overall: The SMART-Seq v4 Ultra Low Input RNA kit was used to prepare libraries from fractions with low cell numbers. To track T-cell clones before and after primary and booster YFV17D yellow fever vaccination, bulk TCR alpha and beta repertoires were sequenced longitudinally. Blood samples were taken at several timepoints before and after primary and secondary immunization, and bulk PBMC replicates and cell subsets were isolated. Two healthy male donors made up the cohort, one aged 18 to 29 years and the other aged 30 to 40 years. Study-wide findings and limitations: Because abundant contaminating clonotypes from the bulk population could be contained in FACS-sorted repertoires, computational filtering was required. Compared with the primary T-cell response, the secondary T-cell response was faster but weaker, reaching its peak on day 5 rather than on day 15. Most clones expanded after primary vaccination were re-detected after the booster (almost 97% of CD4 and around 86% of CD8), suggesting broad memory maintenance. Because the study included only two donors, the extent to which the findings can be generalized is limited. A small fraction of clonotypes appeared in both the CD4 and CD8 compartments, likely as a result of convergent recombination.

V is pared back by 7 bases and J by 0 bases, with 14 bases lying between the germline termini. Via the germline V gene (reference sequence), CDR1 is DFQATT and CDR2 SNEGSKA. Inclusive of the bounding cysteine and phenylalanine, the CDR3 is 14 residues long. CDR3 DNA is the only sequence kept; it has 42 bases, read in frame from the first base. Read against the paper, the sample's treatment or condition label means: live attenuated yellow fever vaccine strain. A standard Ficoll-Paque protocol was used to isolate PBMCs from peripheral blood. CD4 and CD8 T-cell fractions were isolated with Dynabeads CD4 and CD8 positive selection kits. RNA was extracted with TriZol from bulk PBMCs, CD4 and CD8 fractions, and dextramer-positive and dextramer-negative fractions. Sequenced on an Illumina NovaSeq 6000. TCR cDNA was synthesized by 5'RACE template switching, through which a universal primer site and unique molecular identifiers were introduced. Priming for cDNA synthesis came from both the TCR alpha and TCR beta constant segments. Library amplification used two PCR steps, and the second PCR step added sample barcodes and sequencing adapters. Sequencing of libraries was performed on Illumina HiSeq 2500 (2x100 bp) or NovaSeq (2x150 bp). As for the authors' bioinformatics: Reads were demultiplexed and collapsed into UMI consensus sequences with MIGEC, and V(D)J alignment was performed with MiXCR. Clonotypes responding to the vaccine were identified with edgeR on replicate PBMC samples, with the criteria of FDR below 0.01 and a log2 fold change above 5 up to day 15. Each bulk clonotype was labeled CD4 or CD8 based on which sequenced repertoire, CD4 or CD8, contained the clonotype at higher abundance. TCRdb trimmed public reads at Q25 via fastp, called clones via MiXCR and kept in-frame beta chains. All rows with the same CDR3 protein become a single entry with the most common DNA and genes. TCRdb, not the original authors, processed these V and J calls. The sample table records about 350,000 distinct CDR3 sequences; 9.5% to 15% of these occur just once. The ten most abundant clones make up about 3% of the sample.

This clonotype showed up just a few times. It has no known antigen specificity. Base qualities are not recorded, but no much larger clone differs from it by a single base. The receptor was derived from a man aged 18 to 30 who received the YFV17D yellow fever vaccine. The chain was built from TRBV20-1 and TRBJ2-3, with the D gene not clear enough to name. Sequencing was performed on CD4+ T cells sorted from PBMCs, taken 15 days after the yellow fever booster vaccination. The CDR3 reads CSVPRSPSTDTQYF. The DNA sequence is TGCAGTGTCCCACGGAGTCCTAGCACAGATACGCAGTATTTT.